The 11 T cell receptor beta chains below were found in one sample sequenced in a study of blood T cell repertoires in COVID-19. Profiled with immunoSEQ multiplex PCR; TCRdb holds only in-frame clones, not every one. This table has approximately 230,000 clones, about 86% appearing once. Specimen: peripheral blood. The receptors here all came from a man older than 75 with acute or convalescent COVID-19.

The genes are TRBV7-9 and TRBJ1-1; D is undetermined. V dropped 2 bases and J dropped 2 bases, with 6 bases sitting between them. The germline V gene has CDR1 SEHNR and CDR2 FQNEAQ (reference sequence). The CDR3 is 13 amino acids. The CDR3 spells CASSLWQNTEAFF. CDR3 DNA: TGTGCCAGCAGCTTATGGCAAAACACTGAAGCTTTCTTT.

The chain links TRBV7-3 to TRBJ2-7, with TRBD2 matching over 8 bases. This CDR3 region has 19 residues. J gave up 4 bases and V 5 bases, and 22 bases lay outside the gene matches. Germline V gene lookup returns CDR1 SGHTA and CDR2 FQGTGA. Written as DNA, the CDR3 is TGTGCCAGCAGCCGTCCCTACGTCACCGGGACTAGAGAAGTATACGAGCAGTACTTC. Encoded protein: CASSRPYVTGTREVYEQYF.

V is TRBV4-3 and J is TRBJ2-3, with no clear D. The CDR3 runs to 16 residues. The germline gives CDR1 LGHNA, CDR2 YSLEER. V lost 0 bases and J lost 5, with 15 bases in between. CDR3 region: CASSQDEPKYGDTQYF. The CDR3 DNA follows: TGCGCCAGCAGCCAAGATGAGCCCAAGTACGGAGATACGCAGTATTTT.

The J gene is TRBJ2-1, the V gene TRBV19; 7 nucleotides line up with TRBD1. V lost 2 bases and J lost 2; bases outside the gene matches: 0. From germline, CDR1 is LNHDA and CDR2 SQIVND (reference sequence). There are 14 residues in the CDR3. CDR3 loop: CASSIQGAYNEQFF. The CDR3 region has the DNA TGTGCCAGTAGTATACAGGGGGCCTACAATGAGCAGTTCTTC. The complete variable domain, with remaining parts taken from reference TRBV19 and TRBJ2-1, reads DGGITQSPKYLFRKEGQNVTLSCEQNLNHDAMYWYRQDPGQGLRLIYYSQIVNDFQKGDIAEGYSVSREKKESFPLTVTSAQKNPTAFYLCASSIQGAYNEQFFGPGTRLTVL.

The chain uses TRBV7-9 and TRBJ2-1; D gene uncertain. Germline V CDR1 and CDR2: SEHNR, FQNEAQ (reference sequence). The CDR3 runs to 13 residues. V shed 5 bases and J shed 10 bases, with 15 bases lying between them. Here the CDR3 DNA reads TGTGCCAGCAGCCCGATTGCTGGCGGAGAGCAGTTCTTC. This sequence encodes CASSPIAGGEQFF.

Here the CDR3 reads CASSGRGNYGYTF. CDR3 DNA: TGTGCCAGCAGCGGCAGGGGAAACTATGGCTACACCTTC. The chain combines TRBV3-1 (or the pseudogene TRBV3-2) with TRBJ1-2; TRBD1 is a possible D gene (6 bases). CDR3 length: 13 amino acids. With 5 bases removed from V and 2 bases from J, the gap between germline ends came to 9 bases. CDR1 and CDR2 from the germline V gene are LGHDT and YNNKEL (reference sequence).

The chain recombines TRBV9 with TRBJ2-1, with a tentative D call TRBD1 (5 bases). Trimming removed 4 bases at V and 7 bases at J, with 18 bases between. Germline V gives CDR1 SGDLS, CDR2 YYNGEE. There are 15 residues in the CDR3. The CDR3 spells CASSSQHLRANEQFF. CDR3 nucleotides: TGTGCCAGCAGCTCCCAACACCTCAGGGCAAATGAGCAGTTCTTC.

This chain links TRBV7-2 with TRBJ1-2, with no clear D. The CDR3 contains 12 residues. The germline V and J ends were trimmed by 5 bases and 3 bases, with 7 bases remaining between them. Looked up from germline, CDR1 is SGHTA and CDR2 is FQGNSA. DNA of the CDR3: TGTGCCAGCAGCCCGGCGGACTATGGCTACACCTTC. As protein: CASSPADYGYTF.

In nucleotides, the CDR3 is TGTGCCAGCAGCCAGAGTAAGGTTCGGGGAGCTGAAGCTTTCTTT. Translated, it gives CASSQSKVRGAEAFF. V is TRBV14 and J is TRBJ1-1; D is unclear. Germline values: CDR1 SGHDN, CDR2 FVKESK. Trimming left V 3 bases short and J 6 bases short, with 17 bases between. This CDR3 has 15 amino acids.

This clone showed up just a few times. This chain joins TRBV6-5 and TRBJ2-7; 9 bases match TRBD2. CDR1 MNHEY and CDR2 SVGAGI come from the germline V gene. V was pared by 2 bases and J by 0 bases, with 5 bases of the junction left unmatched. CDR3 size: 16 residues. DNA for the CDR3: TGTGCCAGCAGTTACATAGCTAGCGGGGCCTCCTACGAGCAGTACTTC. Its protein is CASSYIASGASYEQYF.

The chain is built from TRBV6-5 and TRBJ1-1; 7 nucleotides align to TRBD1. The CDR3 totals 16 residues. CDR1 is MNHEY and CDR2 is SVGAGI in the germline V gene. J gave up 2 bases and V 0 bases, and 6 bases lay outside the gene matches. Written as DNA, the CDR3 is TGTGCCAGCAGTTACTCTACCAACAGGGGCAACACTGAAGCTTTCTTT. It specifies CASSYSTNRGNTEAFF.